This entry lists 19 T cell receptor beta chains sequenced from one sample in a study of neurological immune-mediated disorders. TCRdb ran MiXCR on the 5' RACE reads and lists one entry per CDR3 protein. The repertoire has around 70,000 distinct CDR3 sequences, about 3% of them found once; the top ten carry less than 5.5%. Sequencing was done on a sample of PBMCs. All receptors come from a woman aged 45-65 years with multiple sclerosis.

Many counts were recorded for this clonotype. CDR3 nucleotide sequence: TGTGCCAGCGGGGCGGGGATAAACTATGGCTACACCTTC. Translated, it gives CASGAGINYGYTF. The gene calls are TRBV27 and TRBJ1-2, with D perhaps matching TRBD1 (5 bases). CDR1 is MNHEY, CDR2 SMNVEV, per germline (reference sequence). The V gene lost 8 bases and the J gene lost 2 bases, with 12 bases spanning the gap. This CDR3 is 13 amino acids long.

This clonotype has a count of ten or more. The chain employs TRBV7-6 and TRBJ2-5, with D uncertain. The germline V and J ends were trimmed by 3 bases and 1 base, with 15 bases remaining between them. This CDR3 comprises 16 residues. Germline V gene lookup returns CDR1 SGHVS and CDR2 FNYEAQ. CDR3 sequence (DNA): TGTGCCAGCAGCTTGTCCTCTCTTGGCGGCCAAGAGACCCAGTACTTC. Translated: CASSLSSLGGQETQYF.

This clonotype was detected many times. The CDR3 here is CASSSLVTGRGNTIYF. The CDR3 bases are TGTGCCAGCAGTTCTCTTGTGACGGGGCGTGGAAACACCATATATTTT. The V and J genes are TRBV12-3 or TRBV12-4 and TRBJ1-3; a possible D gene is TRBD1 (5 bases). This CDR3 region has 16 residues. Trimming removed 4 bases at V and 3 bases at J, with 16 bases between.

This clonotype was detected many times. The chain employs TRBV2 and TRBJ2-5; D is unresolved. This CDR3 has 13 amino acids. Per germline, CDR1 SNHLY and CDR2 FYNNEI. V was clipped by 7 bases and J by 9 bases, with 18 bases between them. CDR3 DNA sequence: TGTGCCAGCAAGGGCGGCGATAGTGTGTCCCAGTACTTC. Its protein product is CASKGGDSVSQYF.

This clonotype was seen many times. The CDR3 loop reads CASSSGLAGGHQETQYF. CDR3 DNA sequence: TGTGCCAGCAGCTCGGGACTAGCGGGGGGGCACCAAGAGACCCAGTACTTC. The chain recombines TRBV7-9 with TRBJ2-5, with 16 nucleotides matching TRBD2. The V segment lost 4 bases and the J segment 0 bases; nucleotides outside the gene matches: 2. The germline gives CDR1 SEHNR, CDR2 FQNEAQ (reference sequence). The CDR3 length is 17 residues. The full variable domain, in which reference TRBV7-9 and TRBJ2-5 provide the parts outside the CDR3, is DTGVSQNPRHKITKRGQNVTFRCDPISEHNRLYWYRQTLGQGPEFLTYFQNEAQLEKSRLLSDRFSAERPKGSFSTLEIQRTEQGDSAMYLCASSSGLAGGHQETQYFGPGTRLLVL.

CDR3 DNA sequence: TGTGCCAGCAGCCAAGATCCCTACAGGGGAACTAATGAAAAACTGTTTTTT. Amino acid sequence: CASSQDPYRGTNEKLFF. The genes are TRBV3-1 and TRBJ1-4; 7 bases agree with TRBD1. The J segment lost 1 base and the V segment lost 0 bases, leaving 5 bases of the junction unmatched. This CDR3 contains 17 residues. Germline CDR1 LGHDT, CDR2 YNNKEL (reference sequence).

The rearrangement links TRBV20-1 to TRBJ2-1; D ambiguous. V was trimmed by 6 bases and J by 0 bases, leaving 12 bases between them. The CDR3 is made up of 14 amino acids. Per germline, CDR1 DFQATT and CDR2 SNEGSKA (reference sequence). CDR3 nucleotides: TGCAGTGCCCAGTGGAGAAGCTCCTACAATGAGCAGTTCTTC. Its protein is CSAQWRSSYNEQFF.

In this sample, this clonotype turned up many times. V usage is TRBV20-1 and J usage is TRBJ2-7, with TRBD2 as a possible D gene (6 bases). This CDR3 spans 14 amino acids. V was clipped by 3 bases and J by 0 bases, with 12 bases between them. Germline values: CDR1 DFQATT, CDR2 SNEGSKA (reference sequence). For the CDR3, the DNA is TGCAGTGCTAGTGACGGGAGTAACTCCTACGAGCAGTACTTC. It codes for CSASDGSNSYEQYF.

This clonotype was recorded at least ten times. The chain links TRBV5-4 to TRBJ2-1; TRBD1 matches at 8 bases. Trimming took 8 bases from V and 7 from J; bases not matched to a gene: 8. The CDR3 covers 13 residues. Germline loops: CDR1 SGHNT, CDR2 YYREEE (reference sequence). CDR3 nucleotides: TGTGCCAGTAGGACAGGGTTAAAAAATGAGCAGTTCTTC. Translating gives CASRTGLKNEQFF.

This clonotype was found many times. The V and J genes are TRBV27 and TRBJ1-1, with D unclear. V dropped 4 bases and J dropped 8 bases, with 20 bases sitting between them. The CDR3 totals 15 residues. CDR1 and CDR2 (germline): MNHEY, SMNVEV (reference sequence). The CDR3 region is CASSSHSRGIEEAFF. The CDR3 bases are TGTGCCAGCAGTTCTCACAGCCGTGGAATAGAAGAAGCTTTCTTT.

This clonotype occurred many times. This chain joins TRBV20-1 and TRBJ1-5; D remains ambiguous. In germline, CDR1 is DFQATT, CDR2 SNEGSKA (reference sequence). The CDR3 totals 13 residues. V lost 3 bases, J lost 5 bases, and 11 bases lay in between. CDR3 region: CSARAVMDQPQHF. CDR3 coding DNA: TGCAGTGCTAGGGCAGTAATGGATCAGCCCCAGCATTTT.

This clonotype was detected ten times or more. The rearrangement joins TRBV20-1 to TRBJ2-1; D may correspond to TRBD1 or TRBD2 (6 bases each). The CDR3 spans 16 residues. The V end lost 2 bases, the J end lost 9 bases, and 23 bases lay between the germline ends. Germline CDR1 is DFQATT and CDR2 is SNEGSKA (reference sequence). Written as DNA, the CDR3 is TGCAGTGCTAGAAATTTAGGGGGGACGCGCGGGACTGAGCAGTTCTTC. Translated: CSARNLGGTRGTEQFF.

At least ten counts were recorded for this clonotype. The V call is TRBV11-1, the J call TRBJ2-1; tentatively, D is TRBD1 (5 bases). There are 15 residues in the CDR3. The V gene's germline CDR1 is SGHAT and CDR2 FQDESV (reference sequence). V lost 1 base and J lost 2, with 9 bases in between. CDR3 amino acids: CASSLDRLAYNEQFF. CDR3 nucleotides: TGTGCCAGCAGCTTAGACAGGTTGGCCTACAATGAGCAGTTCTTC.

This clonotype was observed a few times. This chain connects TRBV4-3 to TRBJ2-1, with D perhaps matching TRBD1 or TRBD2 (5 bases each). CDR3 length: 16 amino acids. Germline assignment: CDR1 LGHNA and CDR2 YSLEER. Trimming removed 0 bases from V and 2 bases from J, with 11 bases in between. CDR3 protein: CASSQEWGFPYNEQFF. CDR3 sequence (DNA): TGCGCCAGCAGCCAAGAATGGGGGTTCCCCTACAATGAGCAGTTCTTC.

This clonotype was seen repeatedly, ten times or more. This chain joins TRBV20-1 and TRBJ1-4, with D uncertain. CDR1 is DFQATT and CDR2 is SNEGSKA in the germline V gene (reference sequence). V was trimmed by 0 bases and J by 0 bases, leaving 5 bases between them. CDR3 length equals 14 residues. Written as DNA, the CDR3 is TGCAGTGCTAGAGAGATGGCAACTAATGAAAAACTGTTTTTT. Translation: CSAREMATNEKLFF.

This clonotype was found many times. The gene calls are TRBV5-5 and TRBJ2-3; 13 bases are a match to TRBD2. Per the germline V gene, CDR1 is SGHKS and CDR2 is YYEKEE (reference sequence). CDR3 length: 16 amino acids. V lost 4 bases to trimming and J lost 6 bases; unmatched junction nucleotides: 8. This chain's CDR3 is CASSLGGLAGVDTQYF. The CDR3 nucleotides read TGTGCCAGCAGCCTGGGCGGACTAGCGGGGGTGGATACGCAGTATTTT.

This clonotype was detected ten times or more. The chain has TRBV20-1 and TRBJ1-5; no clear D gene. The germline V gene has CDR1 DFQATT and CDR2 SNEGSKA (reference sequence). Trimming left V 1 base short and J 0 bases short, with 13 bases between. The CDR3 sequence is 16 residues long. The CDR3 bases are TGCAGTGCTAGAGCGGGCTCGCCGTATAGCAATCAGCCCCAGCATTTT. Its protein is CSARAGSPYSNQPQHF.

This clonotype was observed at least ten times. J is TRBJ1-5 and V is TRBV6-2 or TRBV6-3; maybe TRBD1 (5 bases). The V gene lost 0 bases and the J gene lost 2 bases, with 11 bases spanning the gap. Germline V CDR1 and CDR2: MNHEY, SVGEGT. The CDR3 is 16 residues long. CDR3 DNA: TGTGCCAGCAGTTACTCTTCCAGGGTCGGCAATCAGCCCCAGCATTTT. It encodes CASSYSSRVGNQPQHF.

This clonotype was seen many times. The CDR3 DNA sequence: TGTGCCAGCAATGCAGGGGTGCAGGGAAACATTCAGTACTTC. It yields the protein CASNAGVQGNIQYF. V and J are TRBV6-6 and TRBJ2-4, with a possible D match to TRBD1 (6 bases). CDR3 length: 14 residues. In germline, CDR1 is MNHNY, CDR2 SVGAGI (reference sequence). The V end lost 7 bases, the J end lost 6 bases, and 16 bases lay between the germline ends.